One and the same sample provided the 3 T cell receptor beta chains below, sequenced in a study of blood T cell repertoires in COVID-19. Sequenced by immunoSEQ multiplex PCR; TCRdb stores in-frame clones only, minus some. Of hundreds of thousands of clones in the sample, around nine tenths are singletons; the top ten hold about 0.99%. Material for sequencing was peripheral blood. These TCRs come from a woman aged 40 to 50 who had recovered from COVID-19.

CDR3 DNA: TGTGCCAGTACCGAGACGGGGGGGAATGAGCAGTTCTTC. This translates into CASTETGGNEQFF. V usage is TRBV19 and J usage is TRBJ2-1; 8 bases fit TRBD2. Trimming at V came to 7 bases and at J to 7 bases, leaving 6 bases not matched to a gene. Germline V CDR1 and CDR2: LNHDA, SQIVND (reference sequence). This CDR3 comprises 13 residues.

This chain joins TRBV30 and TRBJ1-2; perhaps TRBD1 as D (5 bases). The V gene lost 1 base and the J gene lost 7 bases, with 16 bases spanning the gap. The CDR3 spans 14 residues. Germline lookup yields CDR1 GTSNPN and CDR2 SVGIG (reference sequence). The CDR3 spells CAWSDPRQGRGYTF. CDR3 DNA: TGTGCCTGGAGTGACCCCCGGCAGGGCCGTGGCTACACCTTC.

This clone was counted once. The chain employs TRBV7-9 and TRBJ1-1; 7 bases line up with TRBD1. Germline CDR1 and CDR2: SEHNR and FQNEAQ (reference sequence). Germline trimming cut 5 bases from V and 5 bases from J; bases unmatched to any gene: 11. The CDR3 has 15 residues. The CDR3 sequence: CASSPTGHRRTEAFF. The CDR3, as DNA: TGTGCCAGCAGCCCGACAGGGCACCGAAGGACTGAAGCTTTCTTT.